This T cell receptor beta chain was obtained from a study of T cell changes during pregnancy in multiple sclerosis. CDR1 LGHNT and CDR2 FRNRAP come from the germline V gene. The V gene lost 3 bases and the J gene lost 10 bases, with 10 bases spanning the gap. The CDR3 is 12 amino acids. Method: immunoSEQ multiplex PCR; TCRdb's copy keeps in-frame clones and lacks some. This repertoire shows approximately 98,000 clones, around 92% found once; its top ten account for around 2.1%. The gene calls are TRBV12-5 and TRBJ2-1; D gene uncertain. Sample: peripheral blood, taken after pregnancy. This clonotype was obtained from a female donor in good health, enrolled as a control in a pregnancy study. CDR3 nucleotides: TGTGCTAGTGGTTTAGGCGGATACGAGCAGTTCTTC. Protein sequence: CASGLGGYEQFF.